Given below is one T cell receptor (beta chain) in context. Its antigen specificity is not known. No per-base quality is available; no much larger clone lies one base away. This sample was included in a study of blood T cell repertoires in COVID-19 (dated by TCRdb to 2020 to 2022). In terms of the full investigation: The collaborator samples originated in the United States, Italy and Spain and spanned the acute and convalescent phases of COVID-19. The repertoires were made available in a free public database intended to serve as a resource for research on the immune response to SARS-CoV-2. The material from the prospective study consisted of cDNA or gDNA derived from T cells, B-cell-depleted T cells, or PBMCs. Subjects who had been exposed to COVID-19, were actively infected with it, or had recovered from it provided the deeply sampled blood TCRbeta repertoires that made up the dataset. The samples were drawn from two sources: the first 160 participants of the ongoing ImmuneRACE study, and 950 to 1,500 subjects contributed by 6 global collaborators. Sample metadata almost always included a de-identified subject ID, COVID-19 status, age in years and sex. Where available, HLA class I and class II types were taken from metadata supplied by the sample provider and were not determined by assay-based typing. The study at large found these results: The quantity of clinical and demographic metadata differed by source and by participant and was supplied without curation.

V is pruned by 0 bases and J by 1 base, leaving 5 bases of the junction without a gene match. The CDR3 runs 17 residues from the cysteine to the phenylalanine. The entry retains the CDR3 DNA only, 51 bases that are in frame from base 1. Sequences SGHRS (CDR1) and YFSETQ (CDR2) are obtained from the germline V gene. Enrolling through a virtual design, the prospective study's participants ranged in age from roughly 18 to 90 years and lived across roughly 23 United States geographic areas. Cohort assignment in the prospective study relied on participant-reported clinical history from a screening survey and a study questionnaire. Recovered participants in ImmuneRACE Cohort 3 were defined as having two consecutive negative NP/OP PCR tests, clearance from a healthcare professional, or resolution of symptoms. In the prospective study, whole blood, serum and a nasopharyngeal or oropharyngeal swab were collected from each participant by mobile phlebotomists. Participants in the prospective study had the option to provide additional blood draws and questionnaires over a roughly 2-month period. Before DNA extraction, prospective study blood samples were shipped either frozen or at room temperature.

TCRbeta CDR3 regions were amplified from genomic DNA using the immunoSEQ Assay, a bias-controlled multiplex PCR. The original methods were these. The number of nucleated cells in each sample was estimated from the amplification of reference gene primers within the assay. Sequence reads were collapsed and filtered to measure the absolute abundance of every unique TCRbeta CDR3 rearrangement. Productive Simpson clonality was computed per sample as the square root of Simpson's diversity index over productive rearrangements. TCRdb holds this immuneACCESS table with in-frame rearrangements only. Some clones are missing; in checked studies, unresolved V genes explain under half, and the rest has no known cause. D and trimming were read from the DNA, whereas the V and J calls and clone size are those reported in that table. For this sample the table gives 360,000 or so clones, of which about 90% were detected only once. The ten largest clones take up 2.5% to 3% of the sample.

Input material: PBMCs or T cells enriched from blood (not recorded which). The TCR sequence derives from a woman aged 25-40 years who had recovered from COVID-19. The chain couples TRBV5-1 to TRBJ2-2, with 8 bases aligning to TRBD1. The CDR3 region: CASSLVVGTGNTGELFF. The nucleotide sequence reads TGCGCCAGCAGCTTGGTAGTAGGGACAGGGAACACCGGGGAGCTGTTTTTT. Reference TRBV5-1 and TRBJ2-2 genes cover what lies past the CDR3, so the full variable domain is KAGVTQTPRYLIKTRGQQVTLSCSPISGHRSVSWYQQTPGQGLQFLFEYFSETQRNKGNFPGRFSGRQFSNSRSEMNVSTLELGDSALYLCASSLVVGTGNTGELFFGEGSRLTVL.